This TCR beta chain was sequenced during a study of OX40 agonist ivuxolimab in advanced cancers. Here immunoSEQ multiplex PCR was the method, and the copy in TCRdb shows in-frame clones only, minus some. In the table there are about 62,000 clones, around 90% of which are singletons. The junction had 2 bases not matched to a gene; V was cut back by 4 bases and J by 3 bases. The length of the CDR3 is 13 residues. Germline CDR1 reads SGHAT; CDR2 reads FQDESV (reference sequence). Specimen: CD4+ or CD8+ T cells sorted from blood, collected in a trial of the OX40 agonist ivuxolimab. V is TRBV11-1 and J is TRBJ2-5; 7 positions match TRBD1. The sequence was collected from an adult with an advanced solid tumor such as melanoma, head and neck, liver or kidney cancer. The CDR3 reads CASSWGQKETQYF. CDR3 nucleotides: TGTGCCAGCAGCTGGGGACAGAAAGAGACCCAGTACTTC. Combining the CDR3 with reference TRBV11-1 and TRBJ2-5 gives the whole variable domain EAEVAQSPRYKITEKSQAVAFWCDPISGHATLYWYRQILGQGPELLVQFQDESVVDDSQLPKDRFSAERLKGVDSTLKIQPAELGDSAMYLCASSWGQKETQYFGPGTRLLVL.